This is a list of T cell receptor beta chains from one sample in a study of molecular identifiers for immune sequencing clone quantification. In TCRdb, the PCR reads were re-called with MiXCR into one record per CDR3 protein. The sample consists of over 100,000 distinct CDR3 sequences, about 35% of them appearing once. The sequencing sample was made of naive CD8+ T cells from blood, with Jurkat cell RNA spiked in. The receptors originated from a human donor in good health. Some libraries in this study had Jurkat cell RNA spiked in. CDR3s leave out the opening cysteine and the closing phenylalanine or tryptophan. The order of the fields is CDR3 protein, V gene, D gene. A D gene is named only where the DNA matches it firmly.

CDR3aa: ASSEGSDTQY
v_gene: TRBV19
d_gene: .

CDR3aa: ASSFLAPNTGELF
v_gene: TRBV12-3/TRBV12-4
d_gene: .

CDR3aa: ATSDRARTDTQY
v_gene: TRBV15
d_gene: TRBD1

CDR3aa: SAREGAGWDNQPQH
v_gene: TRBV20-1
d_gene: .

CDR3aa: ASSLEGALGLDTQY
v_gene: TRBV5-1
d_gene: TRBD1

CDR3aa: ASRALLVVTETQY
v_gene: TRBV28
d_gene: .

CDR3aa: SANIELNYGYT
v_gene: TRBV20-1
d_gene: .

CDR3aa: ASSPGASSYEQH
v_gene: TRBV27
d_gene: .

CDR3aa: ASSRDRGYEQF
v_gene: TRBV15
d_gene: TRBD1

CDR3aa: ASSQAKNYGYT
v_gene: TRBV4-1
d_gene: .

CDR3aa: ASSRSHGTAYGYT
v_gene: TRBV27
d_gene: TRBD1

CDR3aa: ASSFLEAGRQETQY
v_gene: TRBV28
d_gene: TRBD2

CDR3aa: ASSDRTGSDTQY
v_gene: TRBV9
d_gene: TRBD1

CDR3aa: ASSWGVRDTDTQY
v_gene: TRBV7-2
d_gene: .

CDR3aa: ASSYSKGKGNQPQH
v_gene: TRBV6-2/TRBV6-3
d_gene: .

CDR3aa: SVSYAGGSSYNEQF
v_gene: TRBV29-1
d_gene: .

CDR3aa: ASTNRVGNTEAF
v_gene: TRBV4-3
d_gene: .

CDR3aa: ASSPGNVAYEQY
v_gene: TRBV18
d_gene: .

CDR3aa: ASTEPQETQY
v_gene: TRBV6-6
d_gene: .

CDR3aa: ASSVEGIEQY
v_gene: TRBV9
d_gene: .

CDR3aa: ASSLGPSEQY
v_gene: TRBV7-9
d_gene: .

CDR3aa: SARDPGALSYEQY
v_gene: TRBV20-1
d_gene: .

CDR3aa: ASSYGETGELF
v_gene: TRBV6-5
d_gene: .

CDR3aa: ASSQGRAYEQY
v_gene: TRBV4-1
d_gene: .

CDR3aa: ASSMSGSLAGTVY
v_gene: TRBV27
d_gene: .

CDR3aa: ATSDPTGKVPYEQY
v_gene: TRBV24-1
d_gene: .

CDR3aa: ASSQVEGGLHEQY
v_gene: TRBV4-1
d_gene: .

CDR3aa: ASSHFQEVNIQY
v_gene: TRBV14
d_gene: .

CDR3aa: ASTEETQY
v_gene: TRBV27
d_gene: .

CDR3aa: ASSPRASGLPSYERY
v_gene: TRBV7-9
d_gene: TRBD2

CDR3aa: SALGGAGELF
v_gene: TRBV20-1
d_gene: .

CDR3aa: ASSLPPPRQFTANTGELF
v_gene: TRBV28
d_gene: .

CDR3aa: ASSRDLAETPHEQY
v_gene: TRBV4-3
d_gene: TRBD2

CDR3aa: ASSWTRSNSPLH
v_gene: TRBV6-2/TRBV6-3
d_gene: .

CDR3aa: ATNVNYGYT
v_gene: TRBV19
d_gene: .

CDR3aa: ASSLNQPLQ
v_gene: TRBV28
d_gene: .

CDR3aa: ASSHRRESYEQY
v_gene: TRBV7-9
d_gene: .

CDR3aa: SVEDVGMNLGVGGDTQY
v_gene: TRBV29-1
d_gene: .

CDR3aa: ASMRRDVSGNTIY
v_gene: TRBV6-2/TRBV6-3
d_gene: .

CDR3aa: ASSLQLAGGAHEQY
v_gene: TRBV9
d_gene: TRBD2